This T cell receptor (beta chain) derives from a study of human T cells and chemical hapten exposure. Notes on the study in general: TCRs exceeding 1 in 1000 frequency stayed unchanged with DPC sensitization.

V lost 0 bases, J lost 6 bases, and 5 bases stayed unmatched. This CDR3 is built from 15 residues. Germline V CDR1 and CDR2: SGHAT, FQNNGV. This clonotype was observed at least ten times. Antigen: not known. Specified time point: patch test 2, 6 weeks after DPC sensitization. Treatment of the sample: therapeutic diphenylcyclopropenone sensitization with weekly scalp DPC. MiXCR was run by TCRdb on the RACE reads, yielding one entry per CDR3 protein. The top ten clones hold more than 1.1% of a sample with about 140,000 distinct CDR3 sequences, around 11% of them seen once. This receptor was taken from a woman aged 45-65 years with alopecia areata. Some clones in this sample may be carry-over from other donors' samples. This chain links TRBV11-2 with TRBJ2-3; 8 nucleotides match TRBD2. Here the sequenced sample was whole blood, taken in connection with sensitization to the hapten diphenylcyclopropenone (DPC). Written as DNA, the CDR3 is TGTGCCAGCAGCTTAGAGGGAGCGGGAGCCGATACGCAGTATTTT. Translating it yields CASSLEGAGADTQYF.